The rows below give T cell receptor beta chains drawn from one sample of a study of T cell responses to AZD1222 COVID-19 vaccine. Sequencing was performed with immunoSEQ multiplex PCR; in TCRdb, only in-frame clones are kept and a portion is missing. The sample includes about 170,000 clones, approximately 90% of them seen just once. The source was peripheral blood, collected on day 0 of AZD1222 vaccination. The receptors were gathered from an adult in good health. CDR3s include the opening cysteine and the closing phenylalanine or tryptophan. Each record gives: D gene, J gene, clone size, V gene, CDR3 DNA, CDR3 protein. A D gene is named only where the DNA matches it firmly. For some rows the clone size is stated as once, few or many, or as a class when expanded; others skip it.

>TRBD2|TRBJ2-7|.|TRBV27
TGTGCCAGCAGTTTGGGACTAGGATTCAACGAGCAGTACTTC
CASSLGLGFNEQYF
>.|TRBJ2-2|.|TRBV4-1
TGCGCCAGCAGCCAAGATGTGACTCCTCGTATCGGGGAGCTGTTTTTT
CASSQDVTPRIGELFF
>.|TRBJ1-1|.|TRBV30
TGTGCCTGGAGTAGGTTGGTGAACACTGAAGCTTTCTTT
CAWSRLVNTEAFF
>.|TRBJ1-3|.|TRBV18
TGTGCCAGCTCACGGCTCACCCAGGTGCAGTCCTCTGGAAACACCATATATTTT
CASSRLTQVQSSGNTIYF
>.|TRBJ2-7|.|TRBV11-2
TGTGCCAGCAGCTTAGAGCCGGCGGGCTACGAGCAGTACTTC
CASSLEPAGYEQYF
>TRBD1|TRBJ2-7|.|TRBV6-5
TGTGCCAGCTTGGGGGGACAGGGTAACGAGCAGTACTTC
CASLGGQGNEQYF
>TRBD1|TRBJ1-1|.|TRBV7-9
TGTGCCAGCAGGCGGGGACAGGGTTCTGAAGCTTTCTTT
CASRRGQGSEAFF
>TRBD2|TRBJ2-3|.|TRBV14
TGTGCCAGCAGCCATCTAGCGGGACTCAAGAGCACAGATACGCAGTATTTT
CASSHLAGLKSTDTQYF
>.|TRBJ1-6|.|TRBV2
TGTGCCAGCAGTGAAAATAGCAGGGCGACCTATAATTCACCCCTCCACTTT
CASSENSRATYNSPLHF
>.|TRBJ2-7|once|TRBV19
TGTGCCAGTAGTACCAATAGGAGGGGGGCCGGAGGCTCCTACGAGCAGTACTTC
CASSTNRRGAGGSYEQYF
>.|TRBJ1-6|.|TRBV30
TGTGCCTGGAGTCCCCAGGGAAAATCACCCCTCCACTTT
CAWSPQGKSPLHF
>.|TRBJ2-5|.|TRBV7-6
TGTGCCAGCAGCTTGCCGGGGTTTGGTGGGCAAGAGACCCAGTACTTC
CASSLPGFGGQETQYF
>TRBD1|TRBJ1-1|.|TRBV2
TGTGCCAGCAGCAGGGACAGGAACACTGAAGCTTTCTTT
CASSRDRNTEAFF
>.|TRBJ2-5|.|TRBV5-5
TGTGCCAGTCACTTGGCGAAGACCCAGTACTTC
CASHLAKTQYF
>TRBD2|TRBJ2-7|.|TRBV3-1/TRBV3-2
TGTGCCAGCAGCCCGGGGGGAGAGTCTAGGCAGTACTTC
CASSPGGESRQYF
>.|TRBJ1-6|.|TRBV27
TGTGCCAGTGGCGGGGGGGTGAGCTCCTATAATTCACCCCTCCACTTT
CASGGGVSSYNSPLHF
>TRBD2|TRBJ2-1|.|TRBV11-2
TGTGCCAGCAGCCTCTACTCTCTGACTAGCGGGGACAATGAGCAGTTCTTC
CASSLYSLTSGDNEQFF
>.|TRBJ1-1|.|TRBV14
TGTGCCAGCAGCCAAGATATCGGGCCCACTGAAGCTTTCTTT
CASSQDIGPTEAFF
>TRBD1|TRBJ2-3|.|TRBV7-9
TGTGCCAGCAGCCGGACAGGGGGCACAGATACGCAGTATTTT
CASSRTGGTDTQYF
>TRBD1|TRBJ2-7|.|TRBV19
TGTGCCAGTAAAGCCGGGACAGGTATGACCTACGAGCAGTACTTC
CASKAGTGMTYEQYF
>.|TRBJ2-1|.|TRBV7-9
TGTGCCAGCAGCTTATCGGGAGTCCAGGTAGGGGAGCAGTTCTTC
CASSLSGVQVGEQFF
>.|TRBJ1-1|.|TRBV9
TGTGCCAGCAGCTTCCTGGGCAGGCGGGCTGAAGCTTTCTTT
CASSFLGRRAEAFF
>.|TRBJ2-7|.|TRBV19
TGTGCCAGTAGTATTCTCGGGGAGGGGGCCTACGAGCAGTACTTC
CASSILGEGAYEQYF
>.|TRBJ1-1|.|TRBV12-5
TGTGCTAGTGGCTTGGGGTGGGACACTGAAGCTTTCTTT
CASGLGWDTEAFF
>.|TRBJ1-4|.|TRBV18
TGTGCCAGCTCACCAATCGAGGCAACTAATGAAAAACTGTTTTTT
CASSPIEATNEKLFF
>.|TRBJ1-1|.|TRBV3-1/TRBV3-2
TGTGCCAGCAGCCATGAATCGAACACTGAAGCTTTCTTT
CASSHESNTEAFF
>.|TRBJ1-1|.|TRBV12-3/TRBV12-4
TGTGCCAGCAAGGAGGTCACTGAAGCTTTCTTT
CASKEVTEAFF
>.|TRBJ1-1|.|TRBV2
TGTGCCAGCAGGCTCGCCAAGGGGTCCTCGGGAGGGAACACTGAAGCTTTCTTT
CASRLAKGSSGGNTEAFF